These 16 T cell receptor beta chains share one sample of origin, sequenced in a study of blood T cell repertoires in COVID-19. Profiled with immunoSEQ multiplex PCR; TCRdb holds only in-frame clones, not every one. The data hold around 310,000 clones, with around 92% observed a single time. The sequencing sample was made of PBMCs or T cells enriched from blood (not recorded which). Source of these receptors: a woman aged 25 to 39 who had recovered from COVID-19.

The chain has TRBV19 and TRBJ1-1; the match to TRBD1 covers 11 bases. Germline V lookup: CDR1 LNHDA, CDR2 SQIVND (reference sequence). This CDR3 is built from 16 residues. The junction had 7 bases not matched to a gene; V was cut back by 4 bases and J by 3 bases. The CDR3 protein is CASSTIPGQGDTEAFF. The CDR3 DNA reads TGTGCCAGTAGTACCATACCGGGACAGGGGGACACTGAAGCTTTCTTT.

This chain uses TRBV3-1 (or the pseudogene TRBV3-2) with TRBJ1-2; D is possibly TRBD1 (6 bases). The CDR3 length is 17 residues. V shed 3 bases and J shed 6 bases, with 23 bases lying between them. Germline CDR1 reads LGHDT; CDR2 reads YNNKEL (reference sequence). The CDR3 region is CASSHTFGQFIDDGYTF. Here the CDR3 DNA reads TGTGCCAGCAGCCATACGTTTGGACAGTTTATTGACGATGGCTACACCTTC.

The rearrangement joins TRBV11-2 to TRBJ2-1; 9 bases map to TRBD2. V lost 5 bases, J lost 6 bases, and 8 bases stayed unmatched. Germline V CDR1 and CDR2: SGHAT, FQNNGV. CDR3 length: 15 amino acids. The CDR3 DNA reads as TGTGCCAGCAGCCCCCCGGCTAGCGGGGCCAATGAGCAGTTCTTC. This codes for CASSPPASGANEQFF.

CDR3 residues: CASILKGEAEIYF. The CDR3 nucleotides are TGTGCCAGCATCCTAAAAGGGGAGGCGGAGATATATTTT. This chain connects TRBV6-5 to TRBJ1-3, with a tentative D call TRBD1 (5 bases). Germline loops: CDR1 MNHEY, CDR2 SVGAGI. V gave up 7 bases and J gave up 13 bases, with 20 bases separating them. The CDR3 length is 13 residues.

The gene calls are TRBV19 and TRBJ1-5, with TRBD1 as a possible D gene (5 bases). Trimming left V 2 bases short and J 4 bases short, with 15 bases between. The CDR3 loop spans 16 amino acids. Germline CDR1 is LNHDA and CDR2 is SQIVND (reference sequence). This chain's CDR3 is CASSIRGGGSNQPQHF. The CDR3 DNA reads as TGTGCCAGTAGTATAAGAGGCGGGGGATCTAATCAGCCCCAGCATTTT.

The J gene is TRBJ2-7, the V gene TRBV2; the match to TRBD2 covers 9 bases. The germline CDR1 and CDR2 sequences are SNHLY and FYNNEI. The V and J ends lost 6 bases and 2 bases, in that order; junction bases with no gene match: 5. The CDR3 runs to 14 residues. CDR3 DNA: TGTGCCAGCAGGAGGGGACTAGCAGCCTACGAGCAGTACTTC. This gives the protein CASRRGLAAYEQYF.

The genes are TRBV27 and TRBJ2-1, with 10 bases fitting TRBD2. Losses at the gene ends were 5 bases for V and 7 bases for J; bases not matched to a gene: 5. CDR1 MNHEY and CDR2 SMNVEV come from the germline V gene (reference sequence). CDR3 size: 14 residues. The CDR3 nucleotides read TGTGCCAGCAGTGACAGGACTAGCGGTAATGAGCAGTTCTTC. It specifies CASSDRTSGNEQFF.

V and J are TRBV5-1 and TRBJ2-7; 11 positions agree with TRBD1. V trimming: 3 bases; J trimming: 3 bases; junction bases outside the gene matches: 11. CDR1 and CDR2 from the germline V gene are SGHRS and YFSETQ. The length of the CDR3 is 17 residues. The CDR3 here is CASSSGRTGGGSYEQYF. The CDR3 nucleotides are TGCGCCAGCAGCTCCGGCCGGACAGGGGGCGGTAGCTACGAGCAGTACTTC.

The V and J genes are TRBV3-1 (or the pseudogene TRBV3-2) and TRBJ2-7, with TRBD2 matching over 9 bases. The CDR3 is made up of 16 amino acids. Germline V gene data show CDR1 as LGHDT and CDR2 as YNNKEL (reference sequence). J lost 3 bases, V lost 0 bases, and 6 bases had no gene match. CDR3 nucleotides: TGTGCCAGCAGCCAAGAGGTCGGGACTAGCCTCTACGAGCAGTACTTC. Amino acids: CASSQEVGTSLYEQYF.

V gene TRBV24-1 combines with J gene TRBJ2-5; unclear D gene. Trimming removed 4 bases at V and 4 bases at J, with 18 bases between. The CDR3 covers 16 residues. Germline assignment: CDR1 KGHDR and CDR2 SFDVKD. The CDR3, as DNA: TGTGCCACCAGTGACCCCGGCGGTAGCAGAACAGAGACCCAGTACTTC. Translation gives CATSDPGGSRTETQYF.

This clone was seen a few times. The rearrangement joins TRBV2 to TRBJ1-4; no clear D gene. The V end lost 8 bases, the J end lost 3 bases, and 4 bases lay between the germline ends. From germline, CDR1 is SNHLY and CDR2 FYNNEI. The CDR3 is 11 residues long. CDR3 in amino acids: CASRSNEKLFF. The DNA of the CDR3 is TGTGCCAGCCGTTCTAATGAAAAACTGTTTTTT.

The rearrangement joins TRBV6-1 to TRBJ2-1, with a possible D match to TRBD2 (6 bases). V was cut by 2 bases and J by 7 bases, with 18 bases left in between. Germline values: CDR1 MNHNS, CDR2 SASEGT. CDR3 size: 16 residues. CDR3 protein: CASSELGREVRNEQFF. CDR3 in DNA: TGTGCCAGCAGTGAATTGGGCAGGGAGGTTAGGAATGAGCAGTTCTTC.

CDR3 region: CASSYQTGRMYNEQFF. For the CDR3, the DNA is TGTGCCAGCAGTTACCAGACAGGACGAATGTACAATGAGCAGTTCTTC. This chain uses TRBV6-5 with TRBJ2-1, with a weak D call TRBD1 (6 bases). CDR1 MNHEY and CDR2 SVGAGI come from the germline V gene. The CDR3 loop spans 16 amino acids. Trimming removed 2 bases from V and 4 bases from J, with 15 bases in between.

The chain is built from TRBV7-6 and TRBJ2-1; 8 bases are shared with TRBD2. Germline-derived CDR1 and CDR2 are SGHVS and FNYEAQ. The trim removed 5 bases at V and 3 bases at J, leaving 9 bases unmatched. The CDR3 extends over 16 amino acids. The CDR3 region has the DNA TGTGCCAGCAGCCAGTCAAGCGGGAGCTACTACAATGAGCAGTTCTTC. It translates to CASSQSSGSYYNEQFF.

J is TRBJ2-2 and V is TRBV19; 10 bases align to TRBD1. Trimming took 1 base from V and 5 from J; bases not matched to a gene: 4. The CDR3 loop spans 16 amino acids. The germline gives CDR1 LNHDA, CDR2 SQIVND (reference sequence). The CDR3 nucleotides are TGTGCCAGTAGTATAGGGGGACAGGGGAAGACCGGGGAGCTGTTTTTT. The encoded protein is CASSIGGQGKTGELFF.

The chain combines TRBV2 with TRBJ2-7, with 12 nucleotides matching TRBD1. Germline loops: CDR1 SNHLY, CDR2 FYNNEI. V shed 6 bases and J 1 base; nucleotides not matched to a gene: 7. This CDR3 comprises 16 residues. Written as DNA, the CDR3 is TGTGCCAGCAGAGGGCCGGGACAGGGGGCTTCCTACGAGCAGTACTTC. Protein product: CASRGPGQGASYEQYF.